Presented here are 11 T cell receptor beta chains from one specimen sequenced in a study of CD8+CD57+ T cells in acquired aplastic anemia. Genomic DNA templated the TCR beta VDJ and CDR3 profiling. TCRdb processed the reads anew with MiXCR; each CDR3 protein has one entry. The sample yields about 160,000 distinct CDR3 sequences, about two thirds seen once. Sequencing involved patients with CD8+CD57+ cell expansion previously shown by flow cytometry. The specimen was sorted CD4+, CD8+, or CD8+CD57+ T cells (not recorded which) from PBMCs. The receptors were gathered from a human donor with aplastic anemia.

V usage is TRBV6-4 and J usage is TRBJ2-3, with D possibly TRBD2 on 5 matching bases. CDR3 length: 13 amino acids. Germline values: CDR1 MRHNA, CDR2 SNTAGT. Between the trimmed V and J ends, which lost 5 bases and 3 bases, there was a span of 9 bases. The CDR3 DNA follows: TGTGCCAGCAGTCCGGAGGAAACAGATACGCAGTATTTT. Translating it yields CASSPEETDTQYF.

The chain couples TRBV11-1 to TRBJ2-5; D is ambiguous. The germline gives CDR1 SGHAT, CDR2 FQDESV (reference sequence). This CDR3 contains 13 residues. Trimming pared 4 bases from V and 4 bases from J, leaving 10 bases between. The CDR3 DNA reads as TGTGCCAGCAGCTCCCCGGGCGGAGAGACCCAGTACTTC. Translation: CASSSPGGETQYF.

The chain links TRBV7-8 to TRBJ2-1; D possibly uses TRBD1 or TRBD2 (6 bases each). The V gene's germline CDR1 is SGHVS and CDR2 FQNEAQ. Trimming left V 5 bases short and J 5 bases short, with 13 bases between. The CDR3 is 14 amino acids. CDR3 in DNA: TGTGCCAGCAGCCTGGACTACAGGGACAATGAGCAGTTCTTC. It translates to CASSLDYRDNEQFF.

The chain is built from TRBV7-6 and TRBJ2-1, with no clear D. The V end was cut by 0 bases, the J end by 5 bases, with 11 bases between. The CDR3 is 15 residues long. In germline, CDR1 is SGHVS, CDR2 FNYEAQ. CDR3 coding DNA: TGTGCCAGCAGCTTAGCAAGGCGGAGAGACAATGAGCAGTTCTTC. This encodes CASSLARRRDNEQFF.

This chain links TRBV6-5 with TRBJ2-7; D call uncertain. Per germline, CDR1 MNHEY and CDR2 SVGAGI. V was cut by 7 bases and J by 5 bases, with 12 bases left in between. The CDR3 has 12 amino acids. CDR3 loop: CASTDGVHEQYF. CDR3 nucleotide sequence: TGTGCCAGCACCGACGGTGTCCACGAGCAGTACTTC.

The chain links TRBV5-4 to TRBJ1-5; D is unclear. The germline gives CDR1 SGHNT, CDR2 YYREEE (reference sequence). The length of the CDR3 is 14 residues. V lost 3 bases to trimming and J lost 2 bases, with 9 bases between them. The CDR3 coding sequence is TGTGCCAGCAGCTCCCAGTTGGGCAATCAGCCCCAGCATTTT. This encodes CASSSQLGNQPQHF.

This clonotype was seen once. V is TRBV5-1 and J is TRBJ2-2; 7 positions agree with TRBD1. The CDR3 contains 15 residues. Germline V gene sequence: CDR1 SGHRS, CDR2 YFSETQ. Trimming removed 5 bases from V and 4 bases from J; junction bases left unmatched: 8. The CDR3 bases are TGCGCCAGCAGACAGGGGTTAGGTGGCACCGGGGAGCTGTTTTTT. This codes for CASRQGLGGTGELFF.

As for this clonotype: The junction shows a germline mismatch at one end, possibly a read error. The CDR3 region has the DNA TGTGCCAGCAGCTTAACAGGGAGGGGAACCGAGCGGTACTTC. Translating it yields CASSLTGRGTERYF. V is TRBV7-3 and J is TRBJ2-7; TRBD2 agrees at 7 bases. The CDR3 length is 14 residues. The germline CDR1 and CDR2 sequences are SGHTA and FQGTGA. Looking up the rest from reference TRBV7-3 and TRBJ2-7 gives the full variable domain: GAGVSQTPSNKVTEKGKYVELRCDPISGHTALYWYRQSLGQGPEFLIYFQGTGAADDSGLPNDRFFAVRPEGSVSTLKIQRTERGDSAVYLCASSLTGRGTERYFGPGTRLTVT.

The rearrangement joins TRBV20-1 to TRBJ2-7; 9 positions agree with TRBD2. CDR1 and CDR2 from the germline V gene are DFQATT and SNEGSKA (reference sequence). Trimming at V came to 1 base and at J to 0 bases, leaving 1 base not matched to a gene. The CDR3 is 14 residues long. In DNA form, the CDR3 reads TGCAGTGCTAGAGGTAGCGGGAGCTCCTACGAGCAGTACTTC. Translation: CSARGSGSSYEQYF.

The chain joins TRBV7-9 to TRBJ2-7; 7 bases map to TRBD2. The CDR3 sequence is 15 residues long. V trimming: 5 bases; J trimming: 2 bases; junction bases outside the gene matches: 9. The germline gives CDR1 SEHNR, CDR2 FQNEAQ (reference sequence). CDR3 protein: CASSPIGEGTYEQYF. CDR3 DNA sequence: TGTGCCAGCAGCCCTATCGGGGAGGGCACCTACGAGCAGTACTTC.

The CDR3 coding sequence is TGTGCCAGCAGCTTAGCGCTCTGGAATCAGCCCCAGCATTTT. This gives the protein CASSLALWNQPQHF. The chain is built from TRBV7-8 and TRBJ1-5; unclear D gene. The CDR3 contains 14 residues. Trimming cost V 0 bases and J 4 bases, with 7 bases left between them. Germline-derived CDR1 and CDR2 are SGHVS and FQNEAQ.